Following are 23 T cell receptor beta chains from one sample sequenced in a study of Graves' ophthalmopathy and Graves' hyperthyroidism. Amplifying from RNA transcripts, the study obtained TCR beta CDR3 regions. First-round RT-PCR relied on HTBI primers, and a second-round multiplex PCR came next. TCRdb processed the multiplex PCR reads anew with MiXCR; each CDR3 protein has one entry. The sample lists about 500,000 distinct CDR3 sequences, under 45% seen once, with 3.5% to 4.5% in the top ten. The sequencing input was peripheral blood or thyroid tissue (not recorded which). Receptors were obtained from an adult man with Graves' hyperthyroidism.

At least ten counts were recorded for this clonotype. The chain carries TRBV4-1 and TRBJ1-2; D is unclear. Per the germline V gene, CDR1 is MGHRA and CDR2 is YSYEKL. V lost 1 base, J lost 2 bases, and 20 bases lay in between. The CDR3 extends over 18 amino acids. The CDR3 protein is CASSQGPWQKVANYGYTF. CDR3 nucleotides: TGCGCCAGCAGCCAAGGACCCTGGCAGAAGGTTGCGAACTATGGCTACACCTTC.

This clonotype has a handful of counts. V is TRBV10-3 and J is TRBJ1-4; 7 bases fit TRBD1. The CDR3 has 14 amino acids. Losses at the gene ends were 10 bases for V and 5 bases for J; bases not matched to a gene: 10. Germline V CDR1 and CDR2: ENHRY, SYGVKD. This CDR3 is CASHSDRANEKLFF. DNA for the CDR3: TGTGCCAGCCACTCCGACAGGGCGAATGAAAAACTGTTTTTT.

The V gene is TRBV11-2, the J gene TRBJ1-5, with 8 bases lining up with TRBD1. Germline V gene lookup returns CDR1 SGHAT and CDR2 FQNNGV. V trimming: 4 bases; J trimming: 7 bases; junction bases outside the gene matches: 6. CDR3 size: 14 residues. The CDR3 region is CASSSDRGRQPQHF. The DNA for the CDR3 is TGTGCCAGCAGCTCCGACAGGGGCAGGCAGCCCCAGCATTTT. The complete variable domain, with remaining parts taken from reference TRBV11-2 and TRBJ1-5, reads EAGVAQSPRYKIIEKRQSVAFWCNPISGHATLYWYQQILGQGPKLLIQFQNNGVVDDSQLPKDRFSAERLKGVDSTLKIQPAKLEDSAVYLCASSSDRGRQPQHFGDGTRLSIL.

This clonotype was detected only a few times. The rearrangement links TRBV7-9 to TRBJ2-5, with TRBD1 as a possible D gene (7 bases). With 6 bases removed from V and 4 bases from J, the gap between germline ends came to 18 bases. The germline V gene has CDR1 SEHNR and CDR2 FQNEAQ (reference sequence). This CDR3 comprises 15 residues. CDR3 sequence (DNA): TGTGCCAGCAGTTCCCAGGGGGGAGCGGGAGAGACCCAGTACTTC. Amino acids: CASSSQGGAGETQYF.

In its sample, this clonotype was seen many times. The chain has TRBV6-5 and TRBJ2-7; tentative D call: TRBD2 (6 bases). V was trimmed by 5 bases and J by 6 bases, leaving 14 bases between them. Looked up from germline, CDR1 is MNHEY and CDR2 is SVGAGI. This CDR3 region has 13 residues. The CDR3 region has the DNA TGTGCCAGCAGTGAAGCGGGCGGGCCCGAGCAGTACTTC. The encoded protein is CASSEAGGPEQYF.

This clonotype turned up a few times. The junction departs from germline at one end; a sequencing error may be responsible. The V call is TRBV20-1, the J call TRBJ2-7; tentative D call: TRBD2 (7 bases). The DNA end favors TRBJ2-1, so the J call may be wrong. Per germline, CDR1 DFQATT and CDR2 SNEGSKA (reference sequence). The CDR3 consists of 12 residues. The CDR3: CSAREGRGEQFF. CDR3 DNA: TGCAGTGCCAGAGAAGGGAGGGGGGAGCAGTTCTTC.

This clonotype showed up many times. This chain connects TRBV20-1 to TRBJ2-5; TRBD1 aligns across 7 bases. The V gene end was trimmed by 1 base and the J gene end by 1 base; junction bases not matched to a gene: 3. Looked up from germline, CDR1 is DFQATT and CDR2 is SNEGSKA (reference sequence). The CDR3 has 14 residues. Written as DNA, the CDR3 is TGCAGTGCTAGAGGGGGGACAGCCCAAGAGACCCAGTACTTC. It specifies CSARGGTAQETQYF.

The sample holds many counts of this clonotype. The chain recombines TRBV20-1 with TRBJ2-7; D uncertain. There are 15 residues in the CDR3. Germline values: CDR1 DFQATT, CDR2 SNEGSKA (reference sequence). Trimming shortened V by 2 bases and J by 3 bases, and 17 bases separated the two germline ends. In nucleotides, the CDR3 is TGCAGTGCTAGATCTCAGACCGGTGATTTCTACGAGCAGTACTTC. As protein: CSARSQTGDFYEQYF.

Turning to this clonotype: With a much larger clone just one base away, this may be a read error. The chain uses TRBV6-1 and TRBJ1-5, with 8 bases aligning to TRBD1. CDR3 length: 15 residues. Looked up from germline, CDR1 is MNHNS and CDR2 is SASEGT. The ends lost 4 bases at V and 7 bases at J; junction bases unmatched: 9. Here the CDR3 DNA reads TGTGCCAGCAGTGGACAGGGGTGGGTTGGACAGCCCCAGCATTTT. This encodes CASSGQGWVGQPQHF.

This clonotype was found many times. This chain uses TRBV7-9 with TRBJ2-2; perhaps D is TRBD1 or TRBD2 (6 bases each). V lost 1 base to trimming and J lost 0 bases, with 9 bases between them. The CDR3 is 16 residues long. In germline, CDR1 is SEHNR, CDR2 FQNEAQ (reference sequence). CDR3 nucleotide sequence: TGTGCCAGCAGCTTAGAGGGGGGTCCGAACACCGGGGAGCTGTTTTTT. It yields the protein CASSLEGGPNTGELFF.

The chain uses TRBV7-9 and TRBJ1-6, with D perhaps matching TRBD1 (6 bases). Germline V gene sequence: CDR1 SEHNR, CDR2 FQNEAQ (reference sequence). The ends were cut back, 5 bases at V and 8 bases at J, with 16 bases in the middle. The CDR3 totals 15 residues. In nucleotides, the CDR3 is TGTGCCAGCAGCGCCGGACAGATTCGAGATTCACCCCTCCACTTT. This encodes CASSAGQIRDSPLHF.

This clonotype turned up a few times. The CDR3, as DNA: TGCAGTGCTGGTATGGGGGATGAGCAGTATTTT. Translated, it gives CSAGMGDEQYF. The rearrangement uses TRBV20-1 and TRBJ2-3; D possibly matches TRBD1 or TRBD2 (5 bases each). The germline V gene has CDR1 DFQATT and CDR2 SNEGSKA (reference sequence). The CDR3 extends over 11 amino acids. V shed 5 bases and J shed 11 bases, with 14 bases lying between them.

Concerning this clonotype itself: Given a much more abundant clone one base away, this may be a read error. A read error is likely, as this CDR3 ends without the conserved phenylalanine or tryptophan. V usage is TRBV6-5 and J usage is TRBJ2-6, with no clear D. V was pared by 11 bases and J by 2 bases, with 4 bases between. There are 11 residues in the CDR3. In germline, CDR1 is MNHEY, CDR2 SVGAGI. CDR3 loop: CAATGANVLTL. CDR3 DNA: TGTGCCGCCACTGGGGCCAACGTCCTGACTCTC.

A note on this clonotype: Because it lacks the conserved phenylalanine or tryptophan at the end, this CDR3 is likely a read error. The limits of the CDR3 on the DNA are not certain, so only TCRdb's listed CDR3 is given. The CDR3 sequence is CASSPNLV. The V gene is TRBV7-2, the J gene TRBJ1-4. The CDR3 sequence runs 8 residues, both termini included. CDR1 SGHTA and CDR2 FQGNSA come from the germline V gene.

As DNA, the CDR3 is TGCAGCGGGACAGGGACGGGAAGCAATCAGCCCCAGCATTTT. Amino acids: CSGTGTGSNQPQHF. The rearrangement joins TRBV20-1 to TRBJ1-5, with TRBD1 matching over 9 bases. Germline-derived CDR1 and CDR2 are DFQATT and SNEGSKA (reference sequence). The CDR3 extends over 14 amino acids.

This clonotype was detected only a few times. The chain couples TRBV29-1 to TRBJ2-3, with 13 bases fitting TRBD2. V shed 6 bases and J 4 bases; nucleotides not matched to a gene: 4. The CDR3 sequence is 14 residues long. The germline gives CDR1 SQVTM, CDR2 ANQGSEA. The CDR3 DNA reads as TGCAGCGTCCGGACTAGCGGGAGTCCAGATACGCAGTATTTT. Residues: CSVRTSGSPDTQYF.

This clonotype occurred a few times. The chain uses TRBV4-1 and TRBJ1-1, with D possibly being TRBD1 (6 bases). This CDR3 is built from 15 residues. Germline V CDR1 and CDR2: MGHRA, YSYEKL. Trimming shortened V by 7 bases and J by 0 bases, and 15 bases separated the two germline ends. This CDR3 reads CASKVGGPLNTEAFF. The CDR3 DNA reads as TGCGCCAGCAAGGTCGGGGGGCCATTGAACACTGAAGCTTTCTTT.

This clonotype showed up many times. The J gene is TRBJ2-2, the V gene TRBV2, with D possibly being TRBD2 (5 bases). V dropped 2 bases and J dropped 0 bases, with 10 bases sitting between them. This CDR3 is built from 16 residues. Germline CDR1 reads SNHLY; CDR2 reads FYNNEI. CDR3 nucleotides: TGTGCCAGCAGTGAAAGAGGGCGGTCGAACACCGGGGAGCTGTTTTTT. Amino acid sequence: CASSERGRSNTGELFF.

The chain's CDR3 is CASRLLTANYGYTF. For the CDR3, the DNA is TGTGCCAGCAGACTTTTGACCGCAAACTATGGCTACACCTTC. The chain recombines TRBV6-5 with TRBJ1-2; D is uncertain. Trimming removed 6 bases at V and 2 bases at J, with 13 bases between. This CDR3 is 14 amino acids long. CDR1 and CDR2 (germline): MNHEY, SVGAGI.

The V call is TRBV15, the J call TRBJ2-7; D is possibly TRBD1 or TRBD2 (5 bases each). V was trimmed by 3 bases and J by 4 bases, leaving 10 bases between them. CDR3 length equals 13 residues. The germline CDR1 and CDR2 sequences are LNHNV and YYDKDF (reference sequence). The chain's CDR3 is CATSRGDPYEQYF. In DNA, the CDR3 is TGTGCCACCAGCAGGGGGGACCCGTACGAGCAGTACTTC. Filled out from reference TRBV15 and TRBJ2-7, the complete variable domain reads DAMVIQNPRYQVTQFGKPVTLSCSQTLNHNVMYWYQQKSSQAPKLLFHYYDKDFNNEADTPDNFQSRRPNTSFCFLDIRSPGLGDTAMYLCATSRGDPYEQYFGPGTRLTVT.

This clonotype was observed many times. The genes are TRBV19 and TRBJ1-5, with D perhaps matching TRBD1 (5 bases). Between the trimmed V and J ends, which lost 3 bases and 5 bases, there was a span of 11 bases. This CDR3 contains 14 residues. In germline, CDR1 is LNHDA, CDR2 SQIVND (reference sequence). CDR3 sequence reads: CASSIWGADQPQHF. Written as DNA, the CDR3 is TGTGCCAGTAGTATCTGGGGCGCGGATCAGCCCCAGCATTTT.

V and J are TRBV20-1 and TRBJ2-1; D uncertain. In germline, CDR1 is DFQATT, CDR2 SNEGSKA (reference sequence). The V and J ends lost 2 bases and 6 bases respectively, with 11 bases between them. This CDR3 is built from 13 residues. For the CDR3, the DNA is TGCAGTGCTAGAAGGGCTCCAACCAATGAGCAGTTCTTC. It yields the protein CSARRAPTNEQFF.

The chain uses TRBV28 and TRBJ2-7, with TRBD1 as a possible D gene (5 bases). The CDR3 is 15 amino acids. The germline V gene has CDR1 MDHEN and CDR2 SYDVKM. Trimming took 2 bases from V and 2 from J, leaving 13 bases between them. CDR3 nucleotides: TGTGCCAGCAGTTTACCCGGACATCCCGCCTACGAGCAGTACTTC. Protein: CASSLPGHPAYEQYF.